This entry lists 31 T cell receptor beta chains sequenced from one sample in a study of cytomegalovirus exposure and HLA in healthy donors (TCRdb year 2017). Library creation used the immunoSEQ multiplex PCR assay. A mixture of 60 forward primers for TCR Vbeta segments and 13 reverse primers for TCR Jbeta segments was used in the multiplex PCR. TCRdb holds this immuneACCESS table with in-frame rearrangements only. Some clones are missing; in checked studies, unresolved V genes explain under half, and the rest has no known cause. This sample gives roughly 150,000 clones in total; roughly three quarters of them show up just once. The ten top clones hold 2.2% of the sample. Sequencing was performed on PBMCs. The receptors were sampled from a man between 25 and 39 years old in good health and CMV-seronegative.

The CDR3 nucleotides are TGTGCCAGCAGCTTGTTGGGCGGGGAGACCCAGTACTTC. Protein product: CASSLLGGETQYF. This rearrangement joins TRBV5-6 to TRBJ2-5; tentatively, D is TRBD2 (5 bases). Between the trimmed V and J ends, which lost 1 base and 5 bases, there was a span of 9 bases. Germline V CDR1 and CDR2: SGHDT, YYEEEE. The CDR3 runs 13 residues.

The V and J genes are TRBV5-4 and TRBJ2-1; TRBD2 might be the D (5 bases). CDR3 length: 11 residues. Germline V gene data show CDR1 as SGHNT and CDR2 as YYREEE (reference sequence). Trimming stripped 0 bases from V and 13 bases from J, with 8 bases between. CDR3 residues: CASSLGGEQFF. The CDR3 nucleotides are TGTGCCAGCAGCTTGGGGGGAGAACAGTTCTTC. Using reference TRBV5-4 and TRBJ2-1 for the parts outside the CDR3, the full variable domain is ETGVTQSPTHLIKTRGQQVTLRCSSQSGHNTVSWYQQALGQGPQFIFQYYREEENGRGNFPPRFSGLQFPNYSSELNVNALELDDSALYLCASSLGGEQFFGPGTRLTVL.

This chain joins TRBV5-4 and TRBJ2-7; 9 positions match TRBD1. J was trimmed by 6 bases and V by 0 bases; bases with no gene match: 7. The CDR3 consists of 15 residues. Germline V CDR1 and CDR2: SGHNT, YYREEE (reference sequence). The CDR3 nucleotides read TGTGCCAGCAGCTTGGTAGGACAGGGGCCTCTCGAGCAGTACTTC. It specifies CASSLVGQGPLEQYF.

This clone was seen a handful of times. The chain carries TRBV6-1 and TRBJ2-5, with TRBD2 matching over 8 bases. V lost 0 bases, J lost 5 bases, and 8 bases stayed unmatched. CDR1 and CDR2 (germline): MNHNS, SASEGT. This CDR3 is 16 amino acids long. In DNA, the CDR3 is TGTGCCAGCAGTGAAGCGCCGGGAGGGTCGGGGGAGACCCAGTACTTC. It specifies CASSEAPGGSGETQYF.

This clone was seen more than once but under ten times. This chain links TRBV5-4 with TRBJ1-1; D not resolved. The length of the CDR3 is 12 residues. CDR1 is SGHNT and CDR2 is YYREEE in the germline V gene (reference sequence). V lost 0 bases to trimming and J lost 9 bases, with 9 bases between them. The CDR3, as DNA: TGTGCCAGCAGCTTGGCGGGAGCGCAAGCTTTCTTT. It encodes CASSLAGAQAFF. Together with reference TRBV5-4 and TRBJ1-1, the CDR3 gives the full variable domain: ETGVTQSPTHLIKTRGQQVTLRCSSQSGHNTVSWYQQALGQGPQFIFQYYREEENGRGNFPPRFSGLQFPNYSSELNVNALELDDSALYLCASSLAGAQAFFGQGTRLTVV.

The chain uses TRBV5-4 and TRBJ2-2; TRBD1 matches 11 bases. Trimming at V came to 0 bases and at J to 4 bases, leaving 2 bases not matched to a gene. This CDR3 region has 16 residues. The germline V gene encodes CDR1 SGHNT and CDR2 YYREEE (reference sequence). The CDR3 is CASSLDGTGGTGELFF. The CDR3 DNA reads TGTGCCAGCAGCTTGGATGGGACAGGGGGCACCGGGGAGCTGTTTTTT.

The chain recombines TRBV27 with TRBJ1-2, with 12 bases lining up with TRBD1. Unmatched junction bases numbered 8, after V lost 7 bases and J lost 5 bases. There are 15 residues in the CDR3. The germline CDR1 and CDR2 sequences are MNHEY and SMNVEV (reference sequence). Here the CDR3 DNA reads TGTGCCAGCACCCCGGGACAGGGGGCTTTGTATGGCTACACCTTC. Translated: CASTPGQGALYGYTF.

Turning to this clone: The sample contains more than one DNA sequence encoding this CDR3. This chain connects TRBV7-9 to TRBJ1-5; 11 bases map to TRBD1. After removal of 3 bases from V and 7 bases from J, the junction contained 2 bases not matched to a gene. This CDR3 spans 14 amino acids. Germline V gene data show CDR1 as SEHNR and CDR2 as FQNEAQ (reference sequence). CDR3: CASSFGQGAQPQHF. The CDR3 DNA reads as TGTGCCAGCAGCTTCGGACAGGGGGCACAGCCCCAGCATTTT.

The rearrangement uses TRBV5-4 and TRBJ1-3; no definite D call. The V and J ends lost 2 bases and 4 bases respectively, with 10 bases between them. From germline, CDR1 is SGHNT and CDR2 YYREEE (reference sequence). The CDR3 totals 14 residues. CDR3 amino acids: CASSFQESGNTIYF. CDR3 in DNA: TGTGCCAGCAGCTTCCAGGAATCCGGAAACACCATATATTTT.

The chain couples TRBV7-9 to TRBJ2-3; D is unresolved. This CDR3 has 11 residues. Trimming took 5 bases from V and 2 from J, leaving 2 bases between them. Germline V lookup: CDR1 SEHNR, CDR2 FQNEAQ (reference sequence). This CDR3 is CASSLTDTQYF. In nucleotides, the CDR3 is TGTGCCAGCAGCCTCACAGATACGCAGTATTTT.

This clone was observed a single time. The genes are TRBV29-1 and TRBJ2-7, with 10 bases matching TRBD2. CDR3 length equals 12 residues. Trimming cost V 4 bases and J 5 bases; bases outside gene matches: 2. CDR1 is SQVTM and CDR2 is ANQGSEA in the germline V gene. DNA for the CDR3: TGCAGCGTTGCGCTAGCGGGAGACGAGCAGTACTTC. As protein: CSVALAGDEQYF.

This clone showed up just a few times. V is TRBV28 and J is TRBJ1-5, with a possible D match to TRBD1 (5 bases). The V gene lost 7 bases and the J gene lost 2 bases, with 18 bases spanning the gap. Germline lookup yields CDR1 MDHEN and CDR2 SYDVKM. This CDR3 region has 16 residues. CDR3 nucleotides: TGTGCCAGCACCCCTCCCCGGGGGTATGGCAATCAGCCCCAGCATTTT. Translated, it gives CASTPPRGYGNQPQHF. Together with reference TRBV28 and TRBJ1-5, the CDR3 gives the full variable domain: DVKVTQSSRYLVKRTGEKVFLECVQDMDHENMFWYRQDPGLGLRLIYFSYDVKMKEKGDIPEGYSVSREKKERFSLILESASTNQTSMYLCASTPPRGYGNQPQHFGDGTRLSIL.

V is TRBV5-1 and J is TRBJ1-2, with 7 bases lining up with TRBD1. Germline V gene lookup returns CDR1 SGHRS and CDR2 YFSETQ. V gave up 4 bases and J gave up 5 bases; unmatched junction bases: 8. This CDR3 spans 14 amino acids. The CDR3 sequence is CASSKDRVGYGYTF. CDR3 coding DNA: TGCGCCAGCAGCAAAGACAGGGTGGGGTATGGCTACACCTTC.

This sequence joins TRBV7-6 and TRBJ1-1; unclear D gene. V was shortened by 5 bases and J by 1 base, with 11 bases between the two germline ends. Germline CDR1 is SGHVS and CDR2 is FNYEAQ. This CDR3 has 14 amino acids. CDR3 loop: CASSRSLRNTEAFF. The CDR3 DNA reads as TGTGCCAGCAGCCGCTCACTTAGGAACACTGAAGCTTTCTTT.

This clone was detected only once. The chain combines TRBV7-8 with TRBJ1-3, with D unresolved. With 4 bases removed from V and 0 bases from J, the gap between germline ends came to 10 bases. The CDR3 runs to 15 residues. Germline CDR1 and CDR2: SGHVS and FQNEAQ. In DNA form, the CDR3 reads TGTGCCAGCAGCTCTTTAGATACCTCTGGAAACACCATATATTTT. Translation: CASSSLDTSGNTIYF.

The chain combines TRBV6-4 with TRBJ2-2; possibly TRBD2 for D (5 bases). The CDR3 runs 16 residues. The V end was cut by 4 bases, the J end by 4 bases, with 16 bases between. CDR1 MRHNA and CDR2 SNTAGT come from the germline V gene. In DNA, the CDR3 is TGTGCCAGCAGTGTCGAGGCTAGCCTTTTCACCGGGGAGCTGTTTTTT. Its protein is CASSVEASLFTGELFF.

J is TRBJ2-7 and V is TRBV11-2; D ambiguous. The germline V and J ends were trimmed by 6 bases and 5 bases, with 14 bases remaining between them. CDR1 is SGHAT, CDR2 FQNNGV, per germline. The CDR3 is 13 amino acids. CDR3 region: CASSYTPSHEQYF. The CDR3 DNA is TGTGCCAGCAGTTATACACCGTCCCACGAGCAGTACTTC.

Here the CDR3 reads CAWMEVFYGYTF. Written as DNA, the CDR3 is TGTGCCTGGATGGAGGTCTTCTATGGCTACACCTTC. The gene calls are TRBV30 and TRBJ1-2; no clear D gene. The CDR3 totals 12 residues. The V and J ends lost 4 bases and 4 bases respectively, with 10 bases between them. The germline V gene has CDR1 GTSNPN and CDR2 SVGIG (reference sequence).

This chain uses TRBV6-6 with TRBJ1-6; TRBD1 might be the D (6 bases). The V gene lost 5 bases and the J gene lost 9 bases, with 20 bases spanning the gap. This CDR3 spans 16 amino acids. Germline values: CDR1 MNHNY, CDR2 SVGAGI (reference sequence). CDR3 DNA: TGTGCCAGCAGTCCCCGAGGGGGGGCAATTGGTTCACCCCTCCACTTT. Its protein product is CASSPRGGAIGSPLHF.

The rearrangement links TRBV7-6 to TRBJ2-7; D is ambiguous. CDR1 is SGHVS, CDR2 FNYEAQ, per germline. The CDR3 has 12 residues. V was cut by 7 bases and J by 4 bases, with 11 bases left in between. This CDR3 is CASTNLEYEQYF. For the CDR3, the DNA is TGTGCCAGCACCAACCTGGAGTACGAGCAGTACTTC. Looking up the rest from reference TRBV7-6 and TRBJ2-7 gives the full variable domain: GAGVSQSPRYKVTKRGQDVALRCDPISGHVSLYWYRQALGQGPEFLTYFNYEAQQDKSGLPNDRFSAERPEGSISTLTIQRTEQRDSAMYRCASTNLEYEQYFGPGTRLTVT.

The V call is TRBV9, the J call TRBJ2-2; no definite D call. The CDR3 runs 12 residues. V gave up 4 bases and J gave up 5 bases, with 6 bases separating them. Per germline, CDR1 SGDLS and CDR2 YYNGEE. The CDR3 reads CASSLRTGELFF. CDR3 coding DNA: TGTGCCAGCAGCCTACGTACCGGGGAGCTGTTTTTT.

The chain employs TRBV18 and TRBJ1-5; D may be TRBD1 (6 bases). The CDR3 runs 14 residues. CDR1 and CDR2 (germline): KGHSH, LQKENI. V dropped 4 bases and J dropped 1 base, with 8 bases sitting between them. This CDR3 reads CASSQGGSNQPQHF. CDR3 in DNA: TGTGCCAGCTCACAAGGGGGAAGCAATCAGCCCCAGCATTTT.

The chain joins TRBV28 to TRBJ2-7; TRBD2 matches 7 bases. The CDR3 covers 21 residues. Trimming cost V 2 bases and J 0 bases; bases outside gene matches: 22. The germline V gene encodes CDR1 MDHEN and CDR2 SYDVKM. Here the CDR3 DNA reads TGTGCCAGCAGTTTACCTAATCAGCGGGAAGCCCGACTCCGGACCTCCTACGAGCAGTACTTC. This gives the protein CASSLPNQREARLRTSYEQYF.

The chain joins TRBV6-6 to TRBJ2-1; TRBD2 aligns across 7 bases. Germline CDR1 MNHNY, CDR2 SVGAGI (reference sequence). The CDR3 runs to 15 residues. V was clipped by 3 bases and J by 4 bases; unmatched bases: 6. In nucleotides, the CDR3 is TGTGCCAGCAGTTATAGCCCTAGCGGTTACAATGAGCAGTTCTTC. It is translated as CASSYSPSGYNEQFF.

This clone was counted once. At the DNA level, this CDR3 is encoded by other sequences in the same sample as well. The chain uses TRBV7-9 and TRBJ2-3, with D maybe TRBD2 (5 bases). Trimming shortened V by 1 base and J by 0 bases, and 5 bases separated the two germline ends. The CDR3 loop spans 14 amino acids. Germline V gene data show CDR1 as SEHNR and CDR2 as FQNEAQ (reference sequence). The CDR3 spells CASSLGTSTDTQYF. CDR3 DNA sequence: TGTGCCAGCAGCTTAGGGACTAGCACAGATACGCAGTATTTT.

This clone has only a few counts. This chain links TRBV7-9 with TRBJ2-1, with 8 bases identical to TRBD2. The V segment lost 6 bases and the J segment 5 bases; nucleotides outside the gene matches: 6. The CDR3 consists of 14 residues. Germline assignment: CDR1 SEHNR and CDR2 FQNEAQ (reference sequence). The CDR3 DNA reads TGTGCCAGCAGACTGACTAGCGAGAACAATGAGCAGTTCTTC. This gives the protein CASRLTSENNEQFF.

The rearrangement uses TRBV10-3 and TRBJ1-2; D not certain. Germline loops: CDR1 ENHRY, CDR2 SYGVKD. V lost 11 bases and J 3 bases, leaving 13 bases between the germline ends. The CDR3 contains 12 residues. The CDR3 region is CAANSLDYGYTF. The CDR3 DNA sequence: TGTGCCGCCAACAGTCTTGACTATGGCTACACCTTC.

The chain joins TRBV15 to TRBJ1-1; D gene uncertain. The CDR3 has 14 amino acids. From germline, CDR1 is LNHNV and CDR2 YYDKDF (reference sequence). V was pared by 1 base and J by 2 bases, with 8 bases between. The chain's CDR3 is CATSRVRENTEAFF. DNA for the CDR3: TGTGCCACCAGCAGAGTTCGGGAAAACACTGAAGCTTTCTTT. Filled out from reference TRBV15 and TRBJ1-1, the complete variable domain reads DAMVIQNPRYQVTQFGKPVTLSCSQTLNHNVMYWYQQKSSQAPKLLFHYYDKDFNNEADTPDNFQSRRPNTSFCFLDIRSPGLGDTAMYLCATSRVRENTEAFFGQGTRLTVV.

The V gene is TRBV5-1, the J gene TRBJ1-3; D is perhaps TRBD1 (6 bases). The ends were cut back, 3 bases at V and 2 bases at J, with 15 bases in the middle. Germline values: CDR1 SGHRS, CDR2 YFSETQ. There are 16 residues in the CDR3. The chain's CDR3 is CASSSNTGFTGNTIYF. The CDR3 coding sequence is TGCGCCAGCAGCTCCAACACAGGGTTCACTGGAAACACCATATATTTT.

In its sample, this clone is medium-sized (0.01 to 0.1%). This sequence joins TRBV27 and TRBJ1-5; TRBD1 matches at 7 bases. Germline V gene sequence: CDR1 MNHEY, CDR2 SMNVEV (reference sequence). The CDR3 runs 14 residues. J was trimmed by 4 bases and V by 5 bases; bases with no gene match: 5. The CDR3 DNA reads as TGTGCCAGCAGTCAGGGGACAGCAAATCAGCCCCAGCATTTT. Protein: CASSQGTANQPQHF.

The chain couples TRBV4-2 to TRBJ1-4; perhaps TRBD1 as D (5 bases). Trimming removed 0 bases from V and 7 bases from J, with 15 bases in between. This CDR3 comprises 16 residues. Germline CDR1 reads LGHNA; CDR2 reads YNFKEQ. CDR3 region: CASSQDRRGLSEKLFF. The DNA for the CDR3 is TGTGCCAGCAGCCAAGATCGAAGGGGTCTGAGTGAAAAACTGTTTTTT.